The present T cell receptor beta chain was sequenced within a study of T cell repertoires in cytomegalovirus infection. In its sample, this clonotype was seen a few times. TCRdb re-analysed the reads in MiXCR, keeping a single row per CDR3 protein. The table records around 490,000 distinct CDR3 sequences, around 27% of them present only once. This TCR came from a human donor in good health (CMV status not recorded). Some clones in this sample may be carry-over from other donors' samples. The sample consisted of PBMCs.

CDR3 sequence (DNA): TGTGCCAGTATTCTTCAGGGTTACACTGAAGCTTTCTTT. Its translation: CASILQGYTEAFF. The chain combines TRBV19 with TRBJ1-1; D might be TRBD1 (5 bases). The V end was cut by 7 bases, the J end by 3 bases, with 12 bases between. CDR1 LNHDA and CDR2 SQIVND come from the germline V gene (reference sequence). The CDR3 loop spans 13 amino acids.